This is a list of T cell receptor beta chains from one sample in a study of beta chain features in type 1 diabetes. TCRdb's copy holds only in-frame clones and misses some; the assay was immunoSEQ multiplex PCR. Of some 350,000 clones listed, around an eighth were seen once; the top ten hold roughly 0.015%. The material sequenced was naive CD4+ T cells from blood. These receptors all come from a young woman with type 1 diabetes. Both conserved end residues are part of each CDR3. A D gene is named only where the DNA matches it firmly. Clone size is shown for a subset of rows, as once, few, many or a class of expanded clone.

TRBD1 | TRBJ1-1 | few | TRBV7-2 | TGTGCCAGCAGCTTTTCTCGGGACAGATCGAACACTGAAGCTTTCTTT | CASSFSRDRSNTEAFF
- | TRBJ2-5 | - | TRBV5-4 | TGTGCCAGCAGCTTGGATTCCGACGCAGGAGAGACCCAGTACTTC | CASSLDSDAGETQYF
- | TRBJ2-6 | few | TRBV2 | TGTGCCAGCATGGTGGCAGGGCCCTTCGTCTCTGGGGCCAACGTCCTGACTTTC | CASMVAGPFVSGANVLTF
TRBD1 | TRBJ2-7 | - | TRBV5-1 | TGCGCCAGCAGCCCCACAGCCGGGACAGGGGCGTACGAGCAGTACTTC | CASSPTAGTGAYEQYF
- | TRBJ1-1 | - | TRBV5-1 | TGCGCCAGCAGCTTGATGGAGTCCACTGAAGCTTTCTTT | CASSLMESTEAFF
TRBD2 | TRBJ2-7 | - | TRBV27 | TGTGCCAGCAGTCCCCTAGCGGGAGTGAGGTACGAGCAGTACTTC | CASSPLAGVRYEQYF
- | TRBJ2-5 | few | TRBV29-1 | TGCAGCGTTACAGGGCAAGAGACCCAGTACTTC | CSVTGQETQYF
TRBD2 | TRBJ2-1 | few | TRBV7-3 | TGTGCCAGCAGCTTAAAGGGACTAGCGGGAGGAAGCTCCTACAATGAGCAGTTCTTC | CASSLKGLAGGSSYNEQFF
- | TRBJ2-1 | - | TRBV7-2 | TGTGCCAGCAGCCCGAAATCCACTAGCTCTACTTCCTTCGGGCAGTTCTTC | CASSPKSTSSTSFGQFF
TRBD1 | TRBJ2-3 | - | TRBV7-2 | TGTGCCAGCAGCTCCCCGACAGGGTTGCGAGATACGCAGTATTTT | CASSSPTGLRDTQYF
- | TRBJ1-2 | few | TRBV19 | TGTGCCAGTACTCGGCGGAACTATGGCTACACCTTC | CASTRRNYGYTF
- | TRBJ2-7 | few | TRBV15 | TGTGCCACCAGAAACCAGACTAGTGGTATCTACGAGCAGTACTTC | CATRNQTSGIYEQYF
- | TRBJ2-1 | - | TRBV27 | TGTGCCAGCAGTTTAGGGGGGGCGCAGATAGACAATGAGCAGTTCTTC | CASSLGGAQIDNEQFF
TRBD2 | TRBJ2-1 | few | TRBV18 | TGTGCCAGCTCGGCTAGCGGCTCCTACAATGAGCAGTTCTTC | CASSASGSYNEQFF
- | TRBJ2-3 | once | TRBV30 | TGTGCCTGGAGTTCACAGGGAGGCACAGATACGCAGTATTTT | CAWSSQGGTDTQYF
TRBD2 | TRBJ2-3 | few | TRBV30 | TGTGCCTGGAGCCTAGCGGGAGGGCCGGGTACGCAGTATTTT | CAWSLAGGPGTQYF
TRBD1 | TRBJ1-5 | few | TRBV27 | TGTGCCAGCAGTAGACAGGACAGGGTTGAGCCCCAGCATTTT | CASSRQDRVEPQHF
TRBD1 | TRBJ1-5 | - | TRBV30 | TGTGCCTTGGACAGGGGAGACCAGCCCCAGCATTTT | CALDRGDQPQHF
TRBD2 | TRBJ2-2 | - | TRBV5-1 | TGCGCCAGCAGCTCAGTTGGAGCGGGAGATAGGACCGGGGAGCTGTTTTTT | CASSSVGAGDRTGELFF
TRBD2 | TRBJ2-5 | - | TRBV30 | TGTGCCTGGAGTGTATTGCGAGGGACTAGCGGGAGGGTAATAGAGACCCAGTACTTC | CAWSVLRGTSGRVIETQYF
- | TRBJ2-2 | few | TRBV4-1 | TGCGCCAGCAGCCAAGTCAGGGGGAACACCGGGGAGCTGTTTTTT | CASSQVRGNTGELFF
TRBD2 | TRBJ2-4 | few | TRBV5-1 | TGCGCCAGCAGCTTGGGGGGACTAGCGGGAGTGGCCATTCAGTACTTC | CASSLGGLAGVAIQYF
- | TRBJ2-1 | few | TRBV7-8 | TGTGCCAGCAGGTTAAAGTCGGACAGAACATGGTACAATGAGCAGTTCTTC | CASRLKSDRTWYNEQFF
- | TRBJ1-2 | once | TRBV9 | TGTGCCAGCAGCGTAGGGACGGGGGGTCGGGGCTACACCTTC | CASSVGTGGRGYTF
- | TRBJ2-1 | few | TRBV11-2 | TGTGCCAGCAGCTCGCAGGGGGGCGAGCAGTTCTTC | CASSSQGGEQFF
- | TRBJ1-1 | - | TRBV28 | TGTGCCAGCCTCAGGGAATCTGAAGCTTTCTTT | CASLRESEAFF
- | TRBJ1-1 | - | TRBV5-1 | TGCGCCAGCAGCTCCAGTCCAGGGAACACTGAAGCTTTCTTT | CASSSSPGNTEAFF
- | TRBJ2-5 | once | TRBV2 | TGTGCCAGCAGTGCCCCTTCGGCAGGGCAAGAGACCCAGTACTTC | CASSAPSAGQETQYF